The T cell receptor beta chain under discussion was sequenced for a study of low-dose radiotherapy and immunotherapy resistance in tumors. Whole-study context: Treatment of Cohort 1 consisted of 0.5 Gy per fraction every 2 weeks, adding up to 6.5 Gy. Ipilimumab 1 mg/kg every six weeks, together with nivolumab 240 mg every two weeks, was given intravenously to patients. Patients received cyclophosphamide 200 mg/m2 intravenously every two weeks, the day before radiation-immunotherapy.

Nivolumab, ipilimumab, aspirin, low-dose cyclophosphamide and low-dose radiotherapy were given to donors. TRAV- and TRBV-specific primers, spanning alpha and beta chains, primed first-strand cDNA. The authors amplified TCRs for 20 PCR cycles with a constant-region primer and a V-primer adapter. TCRdb re-called the reads with MiXCR, one entry per CDR3 protein. The table shows roughly 14,000 distinct CDR3 sequences, with roughly 60% occurring only once. The clonotype was recovered from a human donor with advanced metastatic prostate, ovarian, gallbladder or colorectal cancer (not recorded which). This table probably holds off-target reads from a library built for another chain.

Here the CDR3 reads CASGSGNQPQHF. The CDR3 DNA follows: TGTGCCTCCGGGTCCGGCAATCAGCCCCAGCATTTT. The chain recombines TRBV27 with TRBJ1-5; D remains ambiguous. CDR3 size: 12 residues. Trimming took 11 bases from V and 2 from J, leaving 10 bases between them. Germline V gives CDR1 MNHEY, CDR2 SMNVEV (reference sequence).